One and the same sample provided the 26 T cell receptor beta chains below, sequenced in a study of neurological immune-mediated disorders. TCRdb re-derived calls from the 5' RACE reads in MiXCR, one entry per CDR3 protein. The table records under 80,000 distinct CDR3 sequences, 5.2% of them present only once. The sample was PBMCs. The receptor source for this set is a woman aged 25 to 45 with multiple sclerosis.

There are many counts of this clonotype. V is TRBV20-1 and J is TRBJ1-5; D perhaps matches TRBD1 (5 bases). The germline V and J ends were trimmed by 6 bases and 7 bases, with 13 bases remaining between them. CDR1 is DFQATT, CDR2 SNEGSKA, per germline (reference sequence). The CDR3 runs 12 residues. The chain's CDR3 is CSAAGIRQPQHF. CDR3 in DNA: TGCAGTGCCGCAGGGATACGACAGCCCCAGCATTTT.

The chain uses TRBV20-1 and TRBJ2-1; no reliable D call. V gave up 7 bases and J gave up 0 bases, with 10 bases separating them. This CDR3 is 13 amino acids long. Germline V gene sequence: CDR1 DFQATT, CDR2 SNEGSKA (reference sequence). The DNA for the CDR3 is TGCAGTGTCAACCCGAGCTCCTACAATGAGCAGTTCTTC. Translation: CSVNPSSYNEQFF.

This clonotype was counted a single time. This may be a read error: a much more frequent sequence differs by one nucleotide. This chain connects TRBV20-1 to TRBJ2-2; TRBD2 might be the D (5 bases). There are 14 residues in the CDR3. In germline, CDR1 is DFQATT, CDR2 SNEGSKA (reference sequence). Trimming shortened V by 3 bases and J by 5 bases, and 13 bases separated the two germline ends. The CDR3 DNA sequence: TGCAGTGCTAGTGGTCCGGGGAAGACCGGGGAGCTGTTTTTT. Translating gives CSASGPGKTGELFF.

This clonotype was observed a handful of times. The CDR3 nucleotides read TGTGCCAGCAGTAGGACAGGGGTCTATGGCTACACCTTC. The encoded protein is CASSRTGVYGYTF. This chain joins TRBV12-3 or TRBV12-4 and TRBJ1-2; 9 bases match TRBD1. This CDR3 comprises 13 residues. The V and J ends lost 5 bases and 4 bases, in that order; junction bases with no gene match: 2.

There are many counts of this clonotype. The chain recombines TRBV6-5 with TRBJ1-4; D not certain. The CDR3 sequence is 15 residues long. Germline V gene data show CDR1 as MNHEY and CDR2 as SVGAGI. Trimming cost V 3 bases and J 0 bases, with 8 bases left between them. The CDR3 region has the DNA TGTGCCAGCAGTTATGGGTCTGCAACTAATGAAAAACTGTTTTTT. The encoded protein is CASSYGSATNEKLFF.

Many counts were recorded for this clonotype. CDR3 region: CASSQRPPPGRPQETQYF. CDR3 nucleotides: TGCGCCAGCAGCCAACGACCCCCTCCGGGACGGCCTCAAGAGACCCAGTACTTC. V is TRBV4-1 and J is TRBJ2-5; D assignment may be TRBD1 or TRBD2 (5 bases each). Trimming stripped 2 bases from V and 2 bases from J, with 21 bases between. The CDR3 loop spans 18 amino acids. Germline CDR1 MGHRA, CDR2 YSYEKL.

Ten or more counts support this clonotype. The chain carries TRBV7-9 and TRBJ1-2; no firm D call. The CDR3 sequence is 11 residues long. V shed 6 bases and J shed 6 bases, with 8 bases lying between them. Germline CDR1 reads SEHNR; CDR2 reads FQNEAQ (reference sequence). CDR3 nucleotide sequence: TGTGCCAGCAGTTTTAATGATGGCTACACCTTC. It translates to CASSFNDGYTF. Together with reference TRBV7-9 and TRBJ1-2, the CDR3 gives the full variable domain: DTGVSQNPRHKITKRGQNVTFRCDPISEHNRLYWYRQTLGQGPEFLTYFQNEAQLEKSRLLSDRFSAERPKGSFSTLEIQRTEQGDSAMYLCASSFNDGYTFGSGTRLTVV.

This clonotype was counted at least ten times. This chain joins TRBV29-1 and TRBJ1-2; D gene uncertain. The CDR3 is made up of 12 amino acids. In germline, CDR1 is SQVTM, CDR2 ANQGSEA. V was clipped by 7 bases and J by 5 bases, with 14 bases between them. This CDR3 reads CSGRASGYGYTF. DNA for the CDR3: TGCAGCGGGCGGGCCTCGGGGTATGGCTACACCTTC.

The table lists this clonotype with many counts. The junction shows a germline mismatch at one end, possibly a read error. The chain links TRBV20-1 to TRBJ1-5; D is ambiguous. Germline V lookup: CDR1 DFQATT, CDR2 SNEGSKA (reference sequence). The CDR3 has 16 residues. CDR3 protein: CSAGEANRYSNQPQHF. The CDR3, as DNA: TGCAGTGCTGGAGAGGCAAACCGATATAGCAATCAGCCCCAGCATTTT.

This clonotype came up many times. The genes are TRBV6-5 and TRBJ1-1; D not certain. The CDR3 extends over 14 amino acids. CDR1 is MNHEY and CDR2 is SVGAGI in the germline V gene. With 6 bases removed from V and 6 bases from J, the gap between germline ends came to 17 bases. The CDR3 region has the DNA TGTGCCAGCAGCCCTGACCCTATCGTGGCTGAAGCTTTCTTT. The encoded protein is CASSPDPIVAEAFF.

This clonotype was seen many times. The rearrangement joins TRBV12-3 or TRBV12-4 to TRBJ1-5; D not certain. Trimming took 2 bases from V and 4 from J, leaving 9 bases between them. The CDR3 loop spans 14 amino acids. CDR3 residues: CASSLFRGNQPQHF. The DNA of the CDR3 is TGTGCCAGCAGTTTATTCAGAGGGAATCAGCCCCAGCATTTT.

The table lists this clonotype with many counts. The chain carries TRBV7-2 and TRBJ2-7; D might be TRBD1 (7 bases). V gave up 2 bases and J gave up 4 bases, with 9 bases separating them. There are 13 residues in the CDR3. Germline CDR1 SGHTA, CDR2 FQGNSA. The CDR3 region has the DNA TGTGCCAGCAGCTTACAGGGGGGATACGAGCAGTACTTC. It translates to CASSLQGGYEQYF.

This clonotype was picked up many times. This sequence joins TRBV5-1 and TRBJ2-3; 11 bases are shared with TRBD1. CDR1 and CDR2 (germline): SGHRS, YFSETQ. The CDR3 sequence is 15 residues long. Trimming removed 4 bases from V and 4 bases from J; junction bases left unmatched: 5. This chain's CDR3 is CASSLLGQGADTQYF. The CDR3 nucleotides read TGCGCCAGCAGCCTCCTGGGACAGGGGGCAGATACGCAGTATTTT.

Ten or more counts support this clonotype. V usage is TRBV20-1 and J usage is TRBJ1-5, with D possibly being TRBD1 (6 bases). The V end lost 1 base, the J end lost 2 bases, and 15 bases lay between the germline ends. CDR3 length: 16 amino acids. Germline V gene data show CDR1 as DFQATT and CDR2 as SNEGSKA (reference sequence). CDR3 sequence (DNA): TGCAGTGCTAGAGTGGCAGGGGCCAGGCGCAATCAGCCCCAGCATTTT. Translation gives CSARVAGARRNQPQHF.

This clonotype was seen many times. This chain links TRBV10-3 with TRBJ2-3, with 10 bases fitting TRBD2. The CDR3 has 18 residues. V trimming: 3 bases; J trimming: 0 bases; junction bases outside the gene matches: 9. Germline assignment: CDR1 ENHRY and CDR2 SYGVKD. The CDR3: CAISEASGGYSSTDTQYF. The CDR3 DNA sequence: TGTGCCATCAGTGAAGCTAGCGGGGGTTATTCTAGCACAGATACGCAGTATTTT.

This clonotype was seen ten or more times. The chain recombines TRBV6-5 with TRBJ1-3, with D tentatively TRBD1 (5 bases). The V end lost 0 bases, the J end lost 0 bases, and 15 bases lay between the germline ends. Germline V gives CDR1 MNHEY, CDR2 SVGAGI. The CDR3 length is 18 residues. CDR3 loop: CASSYSDLTVYSGNTIYF. The CDR3 DNA follows: TGTGCCAGCAGTTACTCGGACTTGACAGTCTACTCTGGAAACACCATATATTTT.

This clonotype was observed a few times. The CDR3 is CASREGRGLQPQHF. CDR3 DNA: TGCGCCAGCAGGGAGGGCCGGGGGCTCCAGCCCCAGCATTTT. V is TRBV10-2 and J is TRBJ1-5; TRBD1 might be the D (6 bases). V lost 6 bases and J lost 7, with 16 bases in between. Germline CDR1 and CDR2: WSHSY and SAAADI. The CDR3 totals 14 residues.

The table lists this clonotype with many counts. The chain joins TRBV3-1 to TRBJ2-1, with 9 bases aligning to TRBD2. The CDR3 consists of 16 residues. J lost 3 bases, V lost 1 base, and 4 bases had no gene match. Germline loops: CDR1 LGHDT, CDR2 YNNKEL (reference sequence). The CDR3 nucleotides are TGTGCCAGCAGCCAAGCGAGCGGGGGGAGCTACAATGAGCAGTTCTTC. Translated, it gives CASSQASGGSYNEQFF.

This clonotype was counted a few times. This CDR3 reads CSARDVKGEDTQYF. For the CDR3, the DNA is TGCAGTGCTAGAGATGTAAAGGGGGAGGATACGCAGTATTTT. The chain recombines TRBV20-1 with TRBJ2-3; weak D call: TRBD1 (6 bases). The CDR3 is made up of 14 amino acids. Trimming left V 0 bases short and J 6 bases short, with 13 bases between. Germline V gives CDR1 DFQATT, CDR2 SNEGSKA (reference sequence).

CDR3 amino acids: CASSQNYRGEQYF. The CDR3 DNA follows: TGTGCCAGCAGTCAAAACTACAGGGGCGAGCAGTACTTC. The chain uses TRBV2 and TRBJ2-7; 7 bases are a match to TRBD1. With V trimmed by 5 bases and J by 6 bases, 7 bases remained unmatched. The CDR3 loop spans 13 amino acids. CDR1 SNHLY and CDR2 FYNNEI come from the germline V gene.

This clonotype was picked up many times. This chain connects TRBV7-8 to TRBJ1-4, with 9 bases aligning to TRBD1. Germline V gene data show CDR1 as SGHVS and CDR2 as FQNEAQ. V shed 5 bases, J shed 0 bases, and the junction held 4 bases outside the gene matches. CDR3 length equals 16 residues. In nucleotides, the CDR3 is TGTGCCAGCAGCACGCGACAGGGGGCAACTAATGAAAAACTGTTTTTT. It yields the protein CASSTRQGATNEKLFF.

This clonotype has at least ten counts. CDR3: CASSFSADHGYTF. The DNA of the CDR3 is TGTGCCAGCAGTTTCTCGGCAGATCATGGCTACACCTTC. The gene calls are TRBV12-3 or TRBV12-4 and TRBJ1-2, with D unresolved. Trimming left V 3 bases short and J 6 bases short, with 11 bases between. The CDR3 consists of 13 residues.

The chain couples TRBV10-3 to TRBJ1-1; possibly TRBD1 for D (6 bases). V gave up 2 bases and J gave up 5 bases, with 6 bases separating them. CDR1 is ENHRY and CDR2 is SYGVKD in the germline V gene. This CDR3 comprises 12 residues. The chain's CDR3 is CAISETGTEAFF. CDR3 nucleotides: TGTGCCATCAGTGAGACAGGGACTGAAGCTTTCTTT.

This clonotype occurred many times. The V gene is TRBV6-5, the J gene TRBJ1-6; TRBD1 is a possible D gene (6 bases). The germline CDR1 and CDR2 sequences are MNHEY and SVGAGI. Trimming pared 6 bases from V and 9 bases from J, leaving 15 bases between. The CDR3 runs 14 residues. Written as DNA, the CDR3 is TGTGCCAGCAGCCCAGACAGGTCGTTTTCACCCCTCCACTTT. It is translated as CASSPDRSFSPLHF.

This clonotype has at least ten counts. The rearrangement joins TRBV12-3 or TRBV12-4 to TRBJ1-1, with D tentatively TRBD1 (6 bases). There are 15 residues in the CDR3. With 3 bases removed from V and 2 bases from J, the gap between germline ends came to 13 bases. For the CDR3, the DNA is TGTGCCAGCAGTTTTCTCGACAGGCCCAACACTGAAGCTTTCTTT. Translating it yields CASSFLDRPNTEAFF.

This clonotype showed up many times. An end of the junction does not agree with germline; a read error may underlie this. V is TRBV4-2 and J is TRBJ1-5, with D maybe TRBD1 (6 bases). In germline, CDR1 is LGHNA, CDR2 YNFKEQ. The CDR3 spans 15 residues. This CDR3 reads CASSPRQEVPQPQNF. The CDR3, as DNA: TGTGCCAGCAGCCCTCGACAGGAGGTACCTCAGCCCCAGAATTTT.